A single sample gave rise to the 10 T cell receptor beta chains below, sequenced in a study of blood T cell repertoires in COVID-19. Profiling relied on immunoSEQ multiplex PCR, and the TCRdb table lists in-frame clones only, not all of them. The sample has approximately 300,000 clones; 80% to 90% are singletons. The sample consisted of PBMCs or T cells enriched from blood (not recorded which). The receptors originated from a woman under 40 who had recovered from COVID-19.

The chain recombines TRBV4-1 with TRBJ2-6, with TRBD1 as a possible D gene (5 bases). V lost 1 base and J lost 1, with 8 bases in between. This CDR3 spans 16 amino acids. In germline, CDR1 is MGHRA, CDR2 YSYEKL. CDR3 loop: CASSQGAGSGANVLTF. CDR3 in DNA: TGCGCCAGCAGCCAAGGCGCAGGGTCTGGGGCCAACGTCCTGACTTTC.

The CDR3 nucleotides read TGTGCCAGCAGTTCGGGGGCAGATACGCAGTATTTT. Translated: CASSSGADTQYF. This rearrangement joins TRBV6-5 to TRBJ2-3; D might be TRBD2 (6 bases). V gave up 4 bases and J gave up 4 bases, with 6 bases separating them. The V gene's germline CDR1 is MNHEY and CDR2 SVGAGI. The CDR3 has 12 amino acids.

The gene calls are TRBV3-1 (or the pseudogene TRBV3-2) and TRBJ1-1; 7 nucleotides match TRBD1. Germline loops: CDR1 LGHDT, CDR2 YNNKEL (reference sequence). The CDR3 is 12 amino acids. Losses at the gene ends were 6 bases for V and 8 bases for J; bases not matched to a gene: 6. CDR3 residues: CASSLTGAEAFF. The CDR3 DNA reads TGTGCCAGCAGTCTAACAGGGGCAGAAGCTTTCTTT.

J is TRBJ1-5 and V is TRBV6-2 or TRBV6-3; 8 bases are shared with TRBD1. Germline values: CDR1 MNHEY, CDR2 SVGEGT. V was clipped by 5 bases and J by 5 bases; unmatched bases: 8. This CDR3 spans 15 amino acids. The CDR3 region has the DNA TGTGCCAGCAGTGGCGGACAGGGACCCTATCAGCCCCAGCATTTT. Amino acid sequence: CASSGGQGPYQPQHF.

The chain recombines TRBV14 with TRBJ2-1; possibly TRBD1 for D (5 bases). With 1 base removed from V and 3 bases from J, the gap between germline ends came to 10 bases. This CDR3 has 15 residues. Germline CDR1 reads SGHDN; CDR2 reads FVKESK. In nucleotides, the CDR3 is TGTGCCAGCAGCCAAGTCGCAGGGTACTACAATGAGCAGTTCTTC. It translates to CASSQVAGYYNEQFF. The full variable domain, rest sourced from reference TRBV14 and TRBJ2-1, is EAGVTQFPSHSVIEKGQTVTLRCDPISGHDNLYWYRRVMGKEIKFLLHFVKESKQDESGMPNNRFLAERTGGTYSTLKVQPAELEDSGVYFCASSQVAGYYNEQFFGPGTRLTVL.

The genes are TRBV20-1 and TRBJ2-7; tentative D call: TRBD1 (5 bases). Germline V gene sequence: CDR1 DFQATT, CDR2 SNEGSKA (reference sequence). V gave up 3 bases and J gave up 2 bases, with 14 bases separating them. CDR3 length equals 14 residues. The CDR3 coding sequence is TGCAGTGCTAGTAAGCAGGCAGGGCCCTACGAGCAGTACTTC. Its protein is CSASKQAGPYEQYF.

The chain couples TRBV7-9 to TRBJ2-1, with TRBD2 identical over 9 bases. The germline V gene encodes CDR1 SEHNR and CDR2 FQNEAQ (reference sequence). The CDR3 length is 15 residues. Germline trimming cut 4 bases from V and 7 bases from J; bases unmatched to any gene: 8. In nucleotides, the CDR3 is TGTGCCAGCAGCTCCCTAGCGGGAACGCCTAATGAGCAGTTCTTC. This encodes CASSSLAGTPNEQFF.

The rearrangement uses TRBV7-2 and TRBJ2-7; D is possibly TRBD2 (5 bases). In germline, CDR1 is SGHTA, CDR2 FQGNSA. Trimming left V 1 base short and J 6 bases short, with 16 bases between. This CDR3 contains 15 residues. The CDR3 spells CASSLVIDFSGEQYF. The DNA of the CDR3 is TGTGCCAGCAGCTTAGTAATAGACTTCAGCGGCGAGCAGTACTTC.

The V call is TRBV28, the J call TRBJ1-2; TRBD1 aligns across 7 bases. The V gene's germline CDR1 is MDHEN and CDR2 SYDVKM. This CDR3 contains 13 residues. V was pared by 5 bases and J by 7 bases, with 7 bases of the junction left unmatched. Here the CDR3 reads CASSTGVNGGYTF. The DNA for the CDR3 is TGTGCCAGCAGTACAGGGGTGAACGGTGGCTACACCTTC.

The chain combines TRBV6-5 with TRBJ1-1; TRBD1 is a possible D gene (6 bases). Germline loops: CDR1 MNHEY, CDR2 SVGAGI. V was clipped by 7 bases and J by 5 bases, with 11 bases between them. The CDR3 runs to 12 residues. This CDR3 is CASTTQGTEAFF. CDR3 DNA sequence: TGTGCCAGCACCACCCAGGGGACTGAAGCTTTCTTT.